Sequencing of this TCR beta chain was carried out in a study of blood T cell repertoires in COVID-19. This clone turned up a few times. Profiled with immunoSEQ multiplex PCR; TCRdb holds only in-frame clones, not every one. The repertoire includes about 370,000 clones, roughly nine tenths of them detected once, and over 0.95% sits in the top ten. The CDR3 loop spans 14 amino acids. Germline CDR1 and CDR2: SGHRS and YFSETQ. V gave up 0 bases and J gave up 6 bases; unmatched junction bases: 3. V usage is TRBV5-1 and J usage is TRBJ1-5, with 7 bases identical to TRBD1. Source material: PBMCs or T cells enriched from blood (not recorded which). The clonotype originates from a man younger than 30 who had recovered from COVID-19. CDR3 nucleotides: TGCGCCAGCAGCTTGGAGGGGACAGTTCAGCCCCAGCATTTT. It yields the protein CASSLEGTVQPQHF.